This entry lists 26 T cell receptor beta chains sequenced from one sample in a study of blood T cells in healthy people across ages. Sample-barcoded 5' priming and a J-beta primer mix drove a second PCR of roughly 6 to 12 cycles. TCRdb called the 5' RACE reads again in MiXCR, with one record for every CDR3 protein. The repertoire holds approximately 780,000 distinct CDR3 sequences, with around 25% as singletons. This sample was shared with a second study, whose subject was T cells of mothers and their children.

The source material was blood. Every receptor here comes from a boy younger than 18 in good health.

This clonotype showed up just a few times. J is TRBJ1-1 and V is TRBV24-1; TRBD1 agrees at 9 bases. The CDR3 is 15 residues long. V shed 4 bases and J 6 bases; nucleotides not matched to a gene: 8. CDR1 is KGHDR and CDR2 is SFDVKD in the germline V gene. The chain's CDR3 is CATSDETGGSAEAFF. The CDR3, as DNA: TGTGCCACCAGTGACGAGACAGGGGGATCGGCTGAAGCTTTCTTT.

The CDR3 DNA is TGTGCCAGCAGTCGGGACTCGGTGGATTCACCCCTCCACTTT. Translation: CASSRDSVDSPLHF. The gene calls are TRBV12-3 or TRBV12-4 and TRBJ1-6, with D possibly TRBD1 on 5 matching bases. The CDR3 loop spans 14 amino acids. V lost 5 bases and J 8 bases, leaving 13 bases between the germline ends.

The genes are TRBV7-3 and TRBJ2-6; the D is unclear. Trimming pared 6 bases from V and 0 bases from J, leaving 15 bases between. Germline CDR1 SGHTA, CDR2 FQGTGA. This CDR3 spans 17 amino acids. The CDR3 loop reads CASSGVILSSGANVLTF. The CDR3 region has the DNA TGTGCCAGCAGTGGGGTCATCTTATCCTCTGGGGCCAACGTCCTGACTTTC.

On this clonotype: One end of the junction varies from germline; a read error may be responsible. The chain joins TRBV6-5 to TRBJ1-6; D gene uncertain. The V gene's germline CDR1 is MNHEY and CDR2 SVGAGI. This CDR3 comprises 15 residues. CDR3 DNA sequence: TGTGCCAGCAGTTCTCCGGGCAACTATAATTCACCCCTCCGCTTT. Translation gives CASSSPGNYNSPLRF.

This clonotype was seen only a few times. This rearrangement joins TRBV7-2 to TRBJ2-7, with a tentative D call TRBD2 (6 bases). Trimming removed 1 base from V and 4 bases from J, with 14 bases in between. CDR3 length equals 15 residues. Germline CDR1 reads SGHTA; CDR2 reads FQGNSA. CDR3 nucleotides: TGTGCCAGCAGCTTAGGTGTGGGACTTCCTTACGAGCAGTACTTC. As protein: CASSLGVGLPYEQYF.

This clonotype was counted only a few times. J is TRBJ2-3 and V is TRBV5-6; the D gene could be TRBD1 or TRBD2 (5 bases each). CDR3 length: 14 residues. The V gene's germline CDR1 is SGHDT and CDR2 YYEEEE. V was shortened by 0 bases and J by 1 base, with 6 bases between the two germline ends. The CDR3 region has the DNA TGTGCCAGCAGCTTGGTGGGACGCACAGATACGCAGTATTTT. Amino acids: CASSLVGRTDTQYF.

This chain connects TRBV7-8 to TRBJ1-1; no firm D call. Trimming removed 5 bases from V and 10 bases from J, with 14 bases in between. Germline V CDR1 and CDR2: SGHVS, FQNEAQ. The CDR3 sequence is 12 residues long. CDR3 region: CASSISTEVAFF. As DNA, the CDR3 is TGTGCCAGCAGCATATCGACCGAGGTAGCTTTCTTT.

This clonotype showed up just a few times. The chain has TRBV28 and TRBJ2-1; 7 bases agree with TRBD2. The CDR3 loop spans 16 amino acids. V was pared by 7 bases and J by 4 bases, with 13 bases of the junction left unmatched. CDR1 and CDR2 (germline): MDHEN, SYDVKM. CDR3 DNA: TGTGCCAGCAACCTAGGGGCGGGGGACGCGTACAATGAGCAGTTCTTC. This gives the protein CASNLGAGDAYNEQFF.

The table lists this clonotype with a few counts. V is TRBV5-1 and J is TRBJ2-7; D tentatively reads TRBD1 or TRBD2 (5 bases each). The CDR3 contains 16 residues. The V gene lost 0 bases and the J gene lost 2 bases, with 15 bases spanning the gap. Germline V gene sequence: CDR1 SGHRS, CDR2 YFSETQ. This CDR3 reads CASSLGPGPVAYEQYF. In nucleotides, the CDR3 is TGCGCCAGCAGCTTGGGTCCGGGGCCAGTAGCCTACGAGCAGTACTTC.

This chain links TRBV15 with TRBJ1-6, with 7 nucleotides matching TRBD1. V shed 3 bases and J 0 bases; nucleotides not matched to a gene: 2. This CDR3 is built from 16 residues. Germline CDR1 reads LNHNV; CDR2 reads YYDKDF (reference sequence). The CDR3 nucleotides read TGTGCCACCAGCAGGACAGGGAGCTCCTATAATTCACCCCTCCACTTT. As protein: CATSRTGSSYNSPLHF.

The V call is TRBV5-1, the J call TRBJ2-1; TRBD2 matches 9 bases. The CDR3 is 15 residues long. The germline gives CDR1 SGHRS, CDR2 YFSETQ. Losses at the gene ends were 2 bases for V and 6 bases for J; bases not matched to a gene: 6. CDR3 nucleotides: TGCGCCAGCAGCTTCGGGGGCGGGAGGGCCAATGAGCAGTTCTTC. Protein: CASSFGGGRANEQFF.

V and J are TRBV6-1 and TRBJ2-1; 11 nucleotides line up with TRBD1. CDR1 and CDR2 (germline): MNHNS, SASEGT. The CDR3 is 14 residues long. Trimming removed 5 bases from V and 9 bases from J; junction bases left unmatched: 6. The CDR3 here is CASSTGQGALEQFF. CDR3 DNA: TGTGCCAGCAGTACTGGACAGGGGGCGCTTGAGCAGTTCTTC.

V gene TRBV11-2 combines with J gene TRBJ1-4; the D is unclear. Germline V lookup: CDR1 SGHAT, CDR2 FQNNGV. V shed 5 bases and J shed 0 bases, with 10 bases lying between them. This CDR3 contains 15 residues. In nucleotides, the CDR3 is TGTGCCAGCAGCCGTATAGACGCAACTAATGAAAAACTGTTTTTT. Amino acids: CASSRIDATNEKLFF.

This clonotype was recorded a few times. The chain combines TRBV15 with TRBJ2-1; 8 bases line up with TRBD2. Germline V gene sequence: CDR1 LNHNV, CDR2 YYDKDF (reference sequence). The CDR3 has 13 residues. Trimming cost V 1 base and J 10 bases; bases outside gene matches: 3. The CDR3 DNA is TGTGCCACCAGCAGAGCTGGCGGGGGGGAGCAGTTCTTC. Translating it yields CATSRAGGGEQFF.

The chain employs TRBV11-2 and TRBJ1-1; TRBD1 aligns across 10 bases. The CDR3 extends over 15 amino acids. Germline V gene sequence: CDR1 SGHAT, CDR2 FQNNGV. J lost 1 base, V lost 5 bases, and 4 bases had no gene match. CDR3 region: CASSGRTGGNTEAFF. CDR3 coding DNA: TGTGCCAGCAGCGGCAGGACAGGGGGGAACACTGAAGCTTTCTTT. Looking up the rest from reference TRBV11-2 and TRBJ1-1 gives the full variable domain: EAGVAQSPRYKIIEKRQSVAFWCNPISGHATLYWYQQILGQGPKLLIQFQNNGVVDDSQLPKDRFSAERLKGVDSTLKIQPAKLEDSAVYLCASSGRTGGNTEAFFGQGTRLTVV.

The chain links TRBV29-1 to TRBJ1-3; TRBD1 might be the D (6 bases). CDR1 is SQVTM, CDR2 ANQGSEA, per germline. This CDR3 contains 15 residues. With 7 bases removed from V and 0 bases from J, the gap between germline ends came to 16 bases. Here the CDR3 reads CSASRGDNSGNTIYF. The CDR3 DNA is TGCAGCGCCTCGCGGGGGGACAACTCTGGAAACACCATATATTTT.

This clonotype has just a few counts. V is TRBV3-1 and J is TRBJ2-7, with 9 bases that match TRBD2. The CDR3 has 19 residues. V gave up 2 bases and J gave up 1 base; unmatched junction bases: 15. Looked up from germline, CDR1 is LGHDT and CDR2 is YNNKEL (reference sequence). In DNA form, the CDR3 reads TGTGCCAGCAGCCAACGACTAGCGGCCCTCCCCCGGAGGTCCTACGAGCAGTACTTC. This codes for CASSQRLAALPRRSYEQYF.

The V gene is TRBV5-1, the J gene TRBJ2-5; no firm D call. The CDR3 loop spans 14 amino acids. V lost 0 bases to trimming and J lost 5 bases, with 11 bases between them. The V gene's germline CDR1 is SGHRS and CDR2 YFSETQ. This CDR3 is CASSLGQNEETQYF. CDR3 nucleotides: TGCGCCAGCAGCTTGGGGCAGAATGAGGAGACCCAGTACTTC.

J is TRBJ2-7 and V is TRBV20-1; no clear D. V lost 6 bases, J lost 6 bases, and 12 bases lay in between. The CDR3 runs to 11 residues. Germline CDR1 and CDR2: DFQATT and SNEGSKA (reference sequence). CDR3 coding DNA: TGCAGTGCAAGGACGGTTCGCGAGCAGTACTTC. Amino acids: CSARTVREQYF.

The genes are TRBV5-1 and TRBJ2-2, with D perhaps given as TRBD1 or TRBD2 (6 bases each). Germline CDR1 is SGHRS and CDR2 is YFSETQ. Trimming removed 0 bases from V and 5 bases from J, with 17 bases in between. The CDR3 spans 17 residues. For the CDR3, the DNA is TGCGCCAGCAGCTTGGAGGGGGGCCGCCCTCAAACCGGGGAGCTGTTTTTT. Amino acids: CASSLEGGRPQTGELFF.

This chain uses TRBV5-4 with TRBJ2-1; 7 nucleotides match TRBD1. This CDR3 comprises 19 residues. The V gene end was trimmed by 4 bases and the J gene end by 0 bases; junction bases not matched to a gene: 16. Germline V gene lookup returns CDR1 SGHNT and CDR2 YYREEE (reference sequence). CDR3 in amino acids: CASSRDRSRAENSYNEQFF. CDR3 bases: TGTGCCAGCAGCCGGGACAGAAGTAGAGCGGAGAACTCCTACAATGAGCAGTTCTTC.

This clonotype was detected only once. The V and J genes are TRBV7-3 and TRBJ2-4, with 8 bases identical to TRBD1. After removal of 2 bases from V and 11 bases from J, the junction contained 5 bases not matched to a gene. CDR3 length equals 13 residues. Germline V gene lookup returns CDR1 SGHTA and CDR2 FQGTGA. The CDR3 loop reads CASSLGTGGLQYF. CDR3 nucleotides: TGTGCCAGCAGCTTAGGGACAGGCGGTCTTCAGTACTTC.

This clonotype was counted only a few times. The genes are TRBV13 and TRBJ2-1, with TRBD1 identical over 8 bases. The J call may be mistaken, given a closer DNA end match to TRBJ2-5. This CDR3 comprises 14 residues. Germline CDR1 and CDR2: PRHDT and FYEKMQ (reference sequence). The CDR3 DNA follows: TGTGCCAGCAGCCTCCGACAGGGGTCGGCGACCCAGTACTTC. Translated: CASSLRQGSATQYF.

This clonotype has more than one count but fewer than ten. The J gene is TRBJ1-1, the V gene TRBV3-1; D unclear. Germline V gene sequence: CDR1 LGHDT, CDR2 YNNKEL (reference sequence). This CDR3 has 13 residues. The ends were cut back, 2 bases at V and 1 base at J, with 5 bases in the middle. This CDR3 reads CASSQTENTEAFF. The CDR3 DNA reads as TGTGCCAGCAGCCAAACAGAGAACACTGAAGCTTTCTTT.

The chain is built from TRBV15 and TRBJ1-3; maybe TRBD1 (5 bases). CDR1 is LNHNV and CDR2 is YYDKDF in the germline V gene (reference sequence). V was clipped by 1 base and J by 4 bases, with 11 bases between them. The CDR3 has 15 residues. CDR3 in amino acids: CATSRGRTLGNTIYF. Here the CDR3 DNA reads TGTGCCACCAGCAGAGGAAGGACACTGGGAAACACCATATATTTT.

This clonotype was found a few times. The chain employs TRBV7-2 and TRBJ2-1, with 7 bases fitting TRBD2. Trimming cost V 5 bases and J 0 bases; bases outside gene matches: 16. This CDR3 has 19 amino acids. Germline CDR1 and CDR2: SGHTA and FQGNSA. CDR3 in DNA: TGTGCCAGCAGCCGTTCTAGCGGCCTCCTTAGGAGCTCCTACAATGAGCAGTTCTTC. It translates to CASSRSSGLLRSSYNEQFF.